The subject of this entry is one T cell receptor beta chain. The sample originates from a study of blood T cell repertoires in COVID-19. Participants came from about 24 US areas, aged about 18 to 89 years. The V end lost 7 bases, the J end lost 5 bases, and 14 bases lay between the germline ends. CDR3 length equals 12 residues. The V gene's germline CDR1 is SQVTM and CDR2 ANQGSEA. Method: immunoSEQ multiplex PCR; TCRdb's copy keeps in-frame clones and lacks some. This sample has hundreds of thousands of clones; 90% occur once, and the top ten carry 2.6%. V usage is TRBV29-1 and J usage is TRBJ2-5, with a possible D match to TRBD1 (6 bases). The receptor was derived from a man in his sixties who had recovered from COVID-19. Sequencing used PBMCs or T cells enriched from blood (not recorded which). The CDR3 here is CSAQGGSETQYF. As DNA, the CDR3 is TGCAGCGCCCAAGGGGGATCGGAGACCCAGTACTTC.